The entry below describes one TCR beta chain. Trimming pared 7 bases from V and 2 bases from J, leaving 9 bases between. Germline CDR1 is MNHNY and CDR2 is SVGAGI (reference sequence). This CDR3 has 13 amino acids. This entry comes from a study of blood T cell repertoires in COVID-19. Study-level background: T cells, B-cell-depleted T cells, or PBMCs provided the cDNA or gDNA that served as material.

Sequencing used immunoSEQ multiplex PCR; TCRdb keeps in-frame clones, though not all of them. The table lists under 300,000 clones, around 89% of them singletons. The sequenced material came from PBMCs or T cells enriched from blood (not recorded which). The sequence derives from a middle-aged man who had recovered from COVID-19. The chain links TRBV6-6 to TRBJ1-5; D uncertain. CDR3 nucleotides: TGTGCCAGCAAGACCAGCGGCAATCAGCCCCAGCATTTT. It encodes CASKTSGNQPQHF.